The TCR beta chain described here comes from a study of OX40 agonist ivuxolimab in advanced cancers. Study background: From roughly 20 to 85 years was the age range, with a mean of around 57 years, and roughly 80% were male. Three patients showed partial responses: one hepatocellular carcinoma and two cutaneous melanoma cases.

The CDR3 spans 14 residues. Trimming cost V 3 bases and J 10 bases; bases outside gene matches: 6. Germline CDR1 is LNHDA and CDR2 is SQIVND (reference sequence). Libraries were prepared by immunoSEQ multiplex PCR; TCRdb keeps only in-frame clonotypes and omits some of them. The sample includes 60,000 to 100,000 clones, about 94% seen only once; the top ten take roughly 21%. The TCR comes from an adult with an advanced solid tumor such as melanoma, head and neck, liver or kidney cancer. The chain combines TRBV19 with TRBJ2-7; 13 bases map to TRBD2. The sample was CD4+ or CD8+ T cells sorted from blood, taken in a trial of the OX40 agonist ivuxolimab. CDR3 nucleotides: TGTGCCAGTAGTATGCAACTAGCGGGAGGGGATCAGTACTTC. Encoded protein: CASSMQLAGGDQYF.